The rows below give T cell receptor beta chains drawn from one sample of a study of blood T cell repertoires in COVID-19. Profiled with immunoSEQ multiplex PCR; TCRdb holds only in-frame clones, not every one. This table holds 68,000 or so clones, more than 70% found once. The sample taken for sequencing was peripheral blood. The receptors originated from a man aged 45-65 years with acute or convalescent COVID-19. Both conserved end residues are part of each CDR3. The D gene is left open where the match is weak. Size is stated for part of the rows, as once, few or many counts, or as a class when the clone is expanded.

J gene	D gene	V gene	clone size	CDR3 protein	CDR3 DNA
TRBJ1-5	TRBD1	TRBV2	-	CASSPQGANNQPQHF	TGTGCCAGCAGTCCCCAGGGGGCGAACAATCAGCCCCAGCATTTT
TRBJ2-7	TRBD2	TRBV9	-	CASSVGGLAEYEQYF	TGTGCCAGCAGCGTAGGGGGACTAGCGGAATACGAGCAGTACTTC
TRBJ1-2	-	TRBV18	-	CASSTDSNYGYTF	TGTGCCAGCTCTACCGACAGCAACTATGGCTACACCTTC
TRBJ2-5	TRBD2	TRBV5-5	-	CASSPHRLAGPQETQYF	TGTGCCAGCAGCCCTCATCGACTAGCGGGTCCCCAAGAGACCCAGTACTTC
TRBJ1-4	TRBD1	TRBV12-3/TRBV12-4	-	CASSLGDREKLFF	TGTGCCAGCAGTTTAGGGGACAGGGAAAAACTGTTTTTT
TRBJ1-5	-	TRBV7-8	-	CASSRSRGGQHF	TGTGCCAGCAGCCGCAGCAGGGGCGGACAGCATTTT
TRBJ1-2	TRBD1	TRBV9	-	CASSVGLGTGEGYTF	TGTGCCAGCAGCGTAGGCCTCGGGACAGGGGAAGGCTACACCTTC
TRBJ2-6	-	TRBV5-1	-	CASIPGGTHSGANVLTF	TGCGCCAGCATCCCGGGGGGCACCCACTCTGGGGCCAACGTCCTGACTTTC
TRBJ2-5	-	TRBV5-6	-	CASSSPGQSETQYF	TGTGCCAGCAGCTCTCCGGGACAATCAGAGACCCAGTACTTC
TRBJ2-7	TRBD1	TRBV11-3	-	CASSLGVARGLVEQYF	TGTGCCAGCAGCTTAGGGGTGGCCAGGGGGCTTGTCGAGCAGTACTTC
TRBJ2-2	-	TRBV7-6	-	CASSSTGGTGELFF	TGTGCCAGCAGCTCAACAGGTGGCACCGGGGAGCTGTTTTTT
TRBJ1-4	TRBD1	TRBV3-1/TRBV3-2	-	CASRQGTENEKLFF	TGTGCCAGCAGACAGGGGACAGAGAATGAAAAACTGTTTTTT
TRBJ2-7	-	TRBV28	-	CASSFNDLTSTYEQYF	TGTGCCAGCAGTTTTAATGACCTTACTAGTACCTACGAGCAGTACTTC
TRBJ2-1	-	TRBV19	-	CASSIQGKGQFF	TGTGCCAGTAGTATACAGGGAAAAGGGCAGTTCTTC
TRBJ2-1	-	TRBV10-3	once	CAIQQSGRGANEQFF	TGTGCCATCCAGCAAAGTGGGCGCGGGGCCAATGAGCAGTTCTTC
TRBJ2-2	-	TRBV5-6	few	CASSPRLVSTGELFF	TGTGCCAGCAGCCCAAGACTAGTTTCTACCGGGGAGCTGTTTTTT
TRBJ2-5	-	TRBV18	-	CASSPPGLQETQYF	TGTGCCAGCTCACCACCGGGACTCCAAGAGACCCAGTACTTC
TRBJ2-5	TRBD2	TRBV24-1	-	CATSPGARGAQETQYF	TGTGCCACCAGTCCCGGGGCGCGGGGGGCTCAAGAGACCCAGTACTTC
TRBJ1-5	TRBD1	TRBV19	-	CASRGDRVMGPQHF	TGTGCCAGTAGGGGGGACAGGGTGATGGGGCCCCAGCATTTT
TRBJ1-2	-	TRBV28	-	CASGRGNYGYTF	TGTGCCAGCGGCAGGGGTAACTATGGCTACACCTTC
TRBJ2-1	TRBD2	TRBV4-2	-	CASSLTSGGYNEQFF	TGTGCCAGCAGCCTTACTAGCGGGGGTTACAATGAGCAGTTCTTC
TRBJ2-7	-	TRBV29-1	-	CSVAVAVDAYEQYF	TGCAGCGTCGCGGTGGCAGTAGATGCCTACGAGCAGTACTTC
TRBJ1-5	-	TRBV28	-	CASSLIVSRGSQPQHF	TGTGCCAGCAGTTTAATTGTCAGCCGAGGTAGTCAGCCCCAGCATTTT
TRBJ1-2	-	TRBV12-3/TRBV12-4	-	CASSPVNYGYTF	TGTGCCAGCAGCCCCGTTAACTATGGCTACACCTTC